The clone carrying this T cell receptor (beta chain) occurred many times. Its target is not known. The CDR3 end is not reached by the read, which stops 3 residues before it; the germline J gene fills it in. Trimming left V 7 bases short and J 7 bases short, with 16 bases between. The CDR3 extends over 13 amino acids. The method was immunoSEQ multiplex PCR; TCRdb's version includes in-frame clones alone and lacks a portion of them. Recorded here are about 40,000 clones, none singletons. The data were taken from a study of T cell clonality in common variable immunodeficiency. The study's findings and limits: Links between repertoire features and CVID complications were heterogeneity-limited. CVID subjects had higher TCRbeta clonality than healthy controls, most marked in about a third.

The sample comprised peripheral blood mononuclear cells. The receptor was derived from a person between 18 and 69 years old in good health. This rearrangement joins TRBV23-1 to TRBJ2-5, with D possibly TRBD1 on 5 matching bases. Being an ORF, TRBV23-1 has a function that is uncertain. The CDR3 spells CASKGQSLGTQYF. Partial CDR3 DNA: TGCGCCAGCAAGGGGCAATCCCTCGGGACC.